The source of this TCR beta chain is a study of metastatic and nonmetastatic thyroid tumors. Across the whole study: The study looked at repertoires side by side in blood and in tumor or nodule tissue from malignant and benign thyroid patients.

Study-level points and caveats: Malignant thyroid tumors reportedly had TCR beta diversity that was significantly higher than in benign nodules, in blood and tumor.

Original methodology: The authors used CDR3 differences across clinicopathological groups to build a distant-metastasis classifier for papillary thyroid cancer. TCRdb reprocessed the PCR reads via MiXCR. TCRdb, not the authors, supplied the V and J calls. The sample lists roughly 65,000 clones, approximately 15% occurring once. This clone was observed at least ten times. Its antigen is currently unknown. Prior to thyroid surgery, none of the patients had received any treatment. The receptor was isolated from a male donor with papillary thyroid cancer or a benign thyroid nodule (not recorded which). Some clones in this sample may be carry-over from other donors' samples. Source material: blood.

In DNA, the CDR3 is TGTGCCAGCAGCCAAAGTAACAGGGGTGTGGAAAAACTGTTTTTT. Encoded protein: CASSQSNRGVEKLFF. This chain uses TRBV14 with TRBJ1-4, with 7 bases identical to TRBD1. The V gene's germline CDR1 is SGHDN and CDR2 FVKESK. This CDR3 contains 15 residues. V was pared by 2 bases and J by 8 bases, with 8 bases of the junction left unmatched. Variable domain in full (rest from reference TRBV14 and TRBJ1-4): EAGVTQFPSHSVIEKGQTVTLRCDPISGHDNLYWYRRVMGKEIKFLLHFVKESKQDESGMPNNRFLAERTGGTYSTLKVQPAELEDSGVYFCASSQSNRGVEKLFFGSGTQLSVL.